The 30 T cell receptor beta chains listed next were all sequenced from one sample in a study of graft-versus-host responses after intestinal transplantation. TCRdb keeps only in-frame clones here, not all; method: immunoSEQ multiplex PCR. Of around 92,000 clones listed, more than 70% were seen once; the top ten hold almost 1.5%. Sample: PBMCs, taken 255 days after intestinal transplant. The receptors stem from a human patient who received an intestinal transplant, so some T cells may come from the graft donor.

The chain joins TRBV7-2 to TRBJ2-5, with TRBD2 identical over 12 bases. This CDR3 is 18 amino acids long. J lost 1 base, V lost 3 bases, and 9 bases had no gene match. CDR1 SGHTA and CDR2 FQGNSA come from the germline V gene. The DNA of the CDR3 is TGTGCCAGCAGCTTCAGGCTAGCGGGGGGGCGGGTCCAAGAGACCCAGTACTTC. Its translation is CASSFRLAGGRVQETQYF.

The CDR3 nucleotides read TGTGCCAGCAGCCTTGAGCGGGGACCCTACAATGAGCAGTTCTTC. Encoded protein: CASSLERGPYNEQFF. This chain uses TRBV4-2 with TRBJ2-1; 7 bases fit TRBD2. Germline V gives CDR1 LGHNA, CDR2 YNFKEQ. The V gene end was trimmed by 4 bases and the J gene end by 2 bases; junction bases not matched to a gene: 5. This CDR3 has 15 residues.

This sequence joins TRBV29-1 and TRBJ2-1; TRBD2 is a possible D gene (5 bases). The CDR3 totals 15 residues. The germline CDR1 and CDR2 sequences are SQVTM and ANQGSEA. Trimming stripped 4 bases from V and 5 bases from J, with 18 bases between. CDR3 residues: CSVGPGSGLNNEQFF. CDR3 bases: TGCAGCGTTGGTCCGGGGAGCGGACTTAACAATGAGCAGTTCTTC.

About this clone itself: This specimen includes other DNA sequences encoding the same CDR3. The gene calls are TRBV29-1 and TRBJ2-1; D is unclear. V lost 1 base to trimming and J lost 0 bases, with 7 bases between them. The CDR3 loop spans 14 amino acids. Germline loops: CDR1 SQVTM, CDR2 ANQGSEA. The CDR3 sequence: CSVEGLDSYNEQFF. The CDR3 DNA is TGCAGCGTTGAAGGGCTGGACTCCTACAATGAGCAGTTCTTC.

The rearrangement uses TRBV6-1 and TRBJ2-3, with a possible D match to TRBD1 (5 bases). The CDR3 extends over 15 amino acids. Trimming cost V 5 bases and J 0 bases, with 12 bases left between them. Germline assignment: CDR1 MNHNS and CDR2 SASEGT. The CDR3 DNA follows: TGTGCCAGCAGTCCAGACAGCTTTAGCACAGATACGCAGTATTTT. Translation: CASSPDSFSTDTQYF.

This clone was found once. The chain employs TRBV30 and TRBJ2-7; D ambiguous. The CDR3 covers 11 residues. Trimming shortened V by 0 bases and J by 6 bases, and 6 bases separated the two germline ends. The V gene's germline CDR1 is GTSNPN and CDR2 SVGIG (reference sequence). In nucleotides, the CDR3 is TGTGCCTGGAGTGTAGCTCCCGAGCAGTACTTC. Its translation: CAWSVAPEQYF.

This chain joins TRBV10-3 and TRBJ2-5; D is ambiguous. Trimming stripped 8 bases from V and 5 bases from J, with 9 bases between. Germline V CDR1 and CDR2: ENHRY, SYGVKD. The CDR3 runs to 11 residues. The CDR3: CAIGARETQYF. In DNA form, the CDR3 reads TGTGCCATCGGCGCGCGCGAGACCCAGTACTTC.

Of note for this clone: The junction shows a germline mismatch at one end, possibly a read error. The same CDR3 is also encoded by other DNA sequences in this sample. V is TRBV15 and J is TRBJ1-2; perhaps TRBD1 as D (6 bases). The CDR3 consists of 15 residues. Germline CDR1 LNHNV, CDR2 YYDKDF (reference sequence). The DNA for the CDR3 is TGTGCCACCAGCAGTGACAGGTTTTCCTTCTATGGCTACACCTTT. Its protein is CATSSDRFSFYGYTF. Complete variable domain (other parts from reference TRBV15 and TRBJ1-2): DAMVIQNPRYQVTQFGKPVTLSCSQTLNHNVMYWYQQKSSQAPKLLFHYYDKDFNNEADTPDNFQSRRPNTSFCFLDIRSPGLGDTAMYLCATSSDRFSFYGYTFGSGTRLTVV.

V and J are TRBV2 and TRBJ1-2, with D hard to call. The CDR3 covers 13 residues. The germline V and J ends were trimmed by 0 bases and 5 bases, with 7 bases remaining between them. Germline CDR1 reads SNHLY; CDR2 reads FYNNEI. The CDR3 sequence: CASSEAPSYGYTF. CDR3 coding DNA: TGTGCCAGCAGTGAAGCGCCATCGTATGGCTACACCTTC.

The genes are TRBV6-1 and TRBJ1-1, with D maybe TRBD1 (5 bases). Germline V CDR1 and CDR2: MNHNS, SASEGT. The CDR3 totals 13 residues. V shed 0 bases and J shed 14 bases, with 16 bases lying between them. CDR3 residues: CASSEAGSRQPFF. DNA for the CDR3: TGTGCCAGCAGTGAAGCCGGGTCCCGACAGCCATTCTTT.

This clone was counted only a few times. The V call is TRBV28, the J call TRBJ2-7; D not resolved. The CDR3 has 12 amino acids. Trimming took off 5 bases at V and 5 bases at J, with 10 bases between the two ends. Per the germline V gene, CDR1 is MDHEN and CDR2 is SYDVKM. The CDR3 DNA is TGTGCCAGCAGTCGACACCCACACGAGCAGTACGTC. It yields the protein CASSRHPHEQYV.

Turning to this clone: At one boundary the junction diverges from the germline segment, which might be a read error. V usage is TRBV28 and J usage is TRBJ1-5; D call uncertain. This CDR3 spans 11 amino acids. The germline V gene has CDR1 MDHEN and CDR2 SYDVKM. CDR3 amino acids: CGSGGNQPQHF. CDR3 sequence (DNA): TGCGGCTCTGGGGGCAATCAGCCCCAGCATTTT.

The V call is TRBV27, the J call TRBJ2-7; either TRBD1 or TRBD2 may fit D (5 bases each). Trimming stripped 0 bases from V and 4 bases from J, with 13 bases between. The CDR3 sequence is 15 residues long. Germline assignment: CDR1 MNHEY and CDR2 SMNVEV (reference sequence). The CDR3 sequence is CASSLSSGPGYEQYV. CDR3 coding DNA: TGTGCCAGCAGTTTATCCTCGGGGCCGGGGTACGAGCAGTACGTC.

This clone was counted a few times. The chain is built from TRBV7-2 and TRBJ1-2, with D hard to call. CDR1 is SGHTA, CDR2 FQGNSA, per germline. This CDR3 is built from 15 residues. V was shortened by 1 base and J by 5 bases, with 14 bases between the two germline ends. CDR3 amino acids: CASSLVADDRYGYTF. Here the CDR3 DNA reads TGTGCCAGCAGCTTAGTTGCGGATGACCGATATGGCTACACCTTC.

This chain connects TRBV28 to TRBJ1-1, with D maybe TRBD1 (6 bases). The CDR3 has 15 residues. Trimming left V 6 bases short and J 1 base short, with 15 bases between. The germline CDR1 and CDR2 sequences are MDHEN and SYDVKM. The CDR3 protein is CASRDRQAPNTEAFF. The DNA of the CDR3 is TGTGCCAGCAGGGACAGACAGGCCCCGAACACTGAAGCTTTCTTT.

The chain recombines TRBV7-9 with TRBJ2-1, with D perhaps TRBD1 or TRBD2 (5 bases each). Trimming pared 1 base from V and 7 bases from J, leaving 11 bases between. This CDR3 is built from 14 residues. Germline V lookup: CDR1 SEHNR, CDR2 FQNEAQ (reference sequence). CDR3 loop: CASSLVGEWNEQFF. The CDR3 DNA follows: TGTGCCAGCAGCTTAGTAGGGGAGTGGAATGAGCAGTTCTTC.

This rearrangement joins TRBV10-2 to TRBJ1-2, with 7 bases identical to TRBD1. Trimming took 0 bases from V and 4 from J; bases not matched to a gene: 8. The CDR3 is made up of 16 amino acids. Germline V lookup: CDR1 WSHSY, CDR2 SAAADI. The CDR3 protein is CASSESTQGLPYGYTF. In nucleotides, the CDR3 is TGCGCCAGCAGTGAGTCGACACAGGGGCTCCCCTATGGCTACACCTTC.

The gene calls are TRBV6-5 and TRBJ1-2; tentative D call: TRBD1 (5 bases). V shed 2 bases and J shed 4 bases, with 14 bases lying between them. Germline V gene data show CDR1 as MNHEY and CDR2 as SVGAGI. The CDR3 has 15 amino acids. This chain's CDR3 is CASSYGTRGGYGYTF. CDR3 DNA: TGTGCCAGCAGTTACGGGACTAGGGGCGGCTATGGCTACACCTTC.

CDR3 nucleotides: TGTGCCAGCAGTTACGGACAAGACGAGCAGTACTTC. Protein: CASSYGQDEQYF. The rearrangement joins TRBV6-6 to TRBJ2-7, with D possibly TRBD1 on 5 matching bases. There are 12 residues in the CDR3. In germline, CDR1 is MNHNY, CDR2 SVGAGI (reference sequence). With 2 bases removed from V and 5 bases from J, the gap between germline ends came to 7 bases.

The chain joins TRBV7-2 to TRBJ2-7; 7 nucleotides line up with TRBD1. CDR3 length: 15 residues. Germline CDR1 and CDR2: SGHTA and FQGNSA. The V segment lost 5 bases and the J segment 7 bases; nucleotides outside the gene matches: 14. In DNA, the CDR3 is TGTGCCAGCAGCCCCCGAGGGGGCCAAGCTAAGGAGCAGTACTTC. Translated: CASSPRGGQAKEQYF. Complete variable domain (other parts from reference TRBV7-2 and TRBJ2-7): GAGVSQSPSNKVTEKGKDVELRCDPISGHTALYWYRQSLGQGLEFLIYFQGNSAPDKSGLPSDRFSAERTGGSVSTLTIQRTQQEDSAVYLCASSPRGGQAKEQYFGPGTRLTVT.

Remarks on this clone: The sample has other DNA sequences that encode this CDR3 too. This chain joins TRBV9 and TRBJ2-2; D is unresolved. Germline V lookup: CDR1 SGDLS, CDR2 YYNGEE. V gave up 2 bases and J gave up 3 bases, with 2 bases separating them. This CDR3 is 12 amino acids long. The CDR3 coding sequence is TGTGCCAGCAGCGTCGACACCGGGGAGCTGTTTTTT. As protein: CASSVDTGELFF.

The chain recombines TRBV10-3 with TRBJ2-7; D not certain. The CDR3 consists of 15 residues. The germline CDR1 and CDR2 sequences are ENHRY and SYGVKD. V was trimmed by 0 bases and J by 0 bases, leaving 9 bases between them. In DNA form, the CDR3 reads TGTGCCATCAGTGAGTCGGCAGGCCGCTCCTACGAGCAGTACTTC. Its translation is CAISESAGRSYEQYF.

The V call is TRBV9, the J call TRBJ2-1, with D perhaps TRBD1 (6 bases). The CDR3 consists of 14 residues. The germline V and J ends were trimmed by 3 bases and 7 bases, with 14 bases remaining between them. Per germline, CDR1 SGDLS and CDR2 YYNGEE. The CDR3 region is CASSGRGQLNEQFF. The CDR3 DNA follows: TGTGCCAGCAGCGGCCGCGGACAGCTTAATGAGCAGTTCTTC. Full variable domain (missing parts from reference TRBV9 and TRBJ2-1): DSGVTQTPKHLITATGQRVTLRCSPRSGDLSVYWYQQSLDQGLQFLIQYYNGEERAKGNILERFSAQQFPDLHSELNLSSLELGDSALYFCASSGRGQLNEQFFGPGTRLTVL.

The chain carries TRBV27 and TRBJ2-7; 10 bases map to TRBD2. This CDR3 has 15 amino acids. The germline V gene encodes CDR1 MNHEY and CDR2 SMNVEV (reference sequence). Germline trimming cut 6 bases from V and 0 bases from J; bases unmatched to any gene: 5. The CDR3 nucleotides read TGTGCCAGCAGACGGACTAGCGGTACCTCCTACGAGCAGTACTTC. As protein: CASRRTSGTSYEQYF.

This chain links TRBV4-2 with TRBJ2-4; TRBD2 agrees at 9 bases. From germline, CDR1 is LGHNA and CDR2 YNFKEQ. The CDR3 is 18 amino acids. Trimming removed 4 bases from V and 0 bases from J; junction bases left unmatched: 10. CDR3 DNA: TGTGCCAGCAGCCCAGGGACTAGCAAAAACCTAGCCAAAAACATTCAGTACTTC. The encoded protein is CASSPGTSKNLAKNIQYF.

CDR3 protein: CASSSLLGMSYEQYV. CDR3 coding DNA: TGTGCCAGCAGTTCTCTGTTGGGGATGTCCTACGAGCAGTACGTC. J is TRBJ2-7 and V is TRBV6-6; D gene unclear. With 4 bases removed from V and 1 base from J, the gap between germline ends came to 14 bases. The V gene's germline CDR1 is MNHNY and CDR2 SVGAGI (reference sequence). CDR3 length: 15 residues.

The rearrangement joins TRBV11-1 to TRBJ1-4, with unresolved D. V was trimmed by 4 bases and J by 0 bases, leaving 6 bases between them. The germline V gene has CDR1 SGHAT and CDR2 FQDESV (reference sequence). CDR3 size: 14 residues. Here the CDR3 DNA reads TGTGCCAGCAGCTACTTCTCAACTAATGAAAAACTGTTTTTT. This translates into CASSYFSTNEKLFF.

CDR3 nucleotide sequence: TGTGCCAGCAGCCCCTTCCACGACAGATATAATTCACCCCTCCACTTT. It is translated as CASSPFHDRYNSPLHF. The chain joins TRBV5-6 to TRBJ1-6; TRBD1 might be the D (5 bases). Germline V CDR1 and CDR2: SGHDT, YYEEEE. V was cut by 4 bases and J by 4 bases, with 15 bases left in between. CDR3 length: 16 amino acids.

The V call is TRBV7-6, the J call TRBJ2-7; D is uncertain. The length of the CDR3 is 13 residues. V lost 1 base, J lost 0 bases, and 4 bases lay in between. Germline V lookup: CDR1 SGHVS, CDR2 FNYEAQ. The DNA for the CDR3 is TGTGCCAGCAGCTTAGGTGCCTCCTACGAGCAGTACTTC. Residues: CASSLGASYEQYF.

This sequence joins TRBV6-1 and TRBJ1-2; D is possibly TRBD1 (5 bases). The CDR3 covers 15 residues. Germline loops: CDR1 MNHNS, CDR2 SASEGT. V was pared by 6 bases and J by 4 bases, with 18 bases between. CDR3 region: CASSESGLPGYGYTF. CDR3 DNA: TGTGCCAGCAGCGAATCGGGACTCCCTGGCTATGGCTACACCTTC.